This T cell receptor beta chain was sequenced in a study of beta chain features in type 1 diabetes. Expressed TCRB transcripts were sequenced because the isolated RNA had all been reverse transcribed beforehand. Deep immunoSEQ sequencing covered naive, central memory and regulatory T cell samples. Assay: immunoSEQ multiplex PCR; the TCRdb copy retains only in-frame clones and omits some. The sample lists 200,000 to 250,000 clones; around 9.9% were seen once. This CDR3 comprises 11 residues. The germline V gene encodes CDR1 MNHEY and CDR2 SVGAGI. V was clipped by 6 bases and J by 5 bases, with 7 bases between them. With respect to this clone: What it recognizes is unknown.

Study-level results: Naive, central memory and Treg TCRB repertoires seemed to resemble each other more closely in patients than they did in healthy donors.

The clonotype was recovered from a man between 18 and 29 years old in good health. This chain links TRBV6-5 with TRBJ2-5; D gene uncertain. Specimen: central memory CD4+ T cells from blood. CDR3 sequence (DNA): TGTGCCAGCAGGCAAGGGGAGACCCAGTACTTC. It is translated as CASRQGETQYF.